This T cell receptor (beta chain) stems from a study of blood T cell repertoires in COVID-19. The overall study: Researchers got acute and convalescent COVID-19 samples from the United States, Italy and Spain. From T cells, B-cell-depleted T cells, or PBMCs came the material, which was cDNA or gDNA.

The length of the CDR3 is 18 residues. The ends lost 3 bases at V and 0 bases at J; junction bases unmatched: 6. Germline loops: CDR1 LGHDT, CDR2 YNNKEL (reference sequence). In the authors' workflow: Using reference gene primer amplification, nucleated cell counts were estimated. Libraries were prepared by immunoSEQ multiplex PCR; TCRdb keeps only in-frame clonotypes and omits some of them. The D gene and trimming were derived from the DNA, and the V and J assignments and clone size from that table. In the table there are under 300,000 clones, 82% of which are singletons. The V gene is TRBV3-1 (or the pseudogene TRBV3-2), the J gene TRBJ2-1; 12 nucleotides match TRBD2. This receptor was identified in a woman at least 80 years old with active or convalescent COVID-19. The specimen was peripheral blood. CDR3: CASSHWTSGKSSYNEQFF. CDR3 nucleotide sequence: TGTGCCAGCAGCCATTGGACTAGCGGGAAGAGCTCCTACAATGAGCAGTTCTTC.